These 7 T cell receptor beta chains came from one sample sequenced in a study of shared clonotypes between healthy human individuals. Sequencing was performed with immunoSEQ multiplex PCR; in TCRdb, only in-frame clones are kept and a portion is missing. The sample lists 2 million to 2.5 million clones; more than 80% were seen once. The specimen sequenced was naive CD4+ T cells from PBMCs. Subset: CD45RA+ positively selected. The receptors stem from a man aged 18 to 29 in good health. Some clones in this sample may be carry-over from other donors' samples.

About this clone itself: Other DNA sequences in the sample encode the same CDR3. In DNA form, the CDR3 reads TGCGCCAGCAGCCCTACACCGCCAAACTATGGCTACACCTTC. The encoded protein is CASSPTPPNYGYTF. The chain employs TRBV5-1 and TRBJ1-2; D unclear. CDR1 is SGHRS, CDR2 YFSETQ, per germline. CDR3 length: 14 amino acids. Trimming removed 4 bases from V and 2 bases from J, with 12 bases in between.

This chain connects TRBV7-2 to TRBJ2-1; no clear D. Germline CDR1 is SGHTA and CDR2 is FQGNSA. Deletions cut 3 bases from V and 2 bases from J, with 11 bases between. The CDR3 has 15 residues. Here the CDR3 DNA reads TGTGCCAGCAGCTTTCTCCGGCCCCCCTACAATGAGCAGTTCTTC. It is translated as CASSFLRPPYNEQFF.

CDR3 loop: CSVRAETSLSGANVLTF. CDR3 coding DNA: TGCAGCGTTCGGGCAGAAACCTCCCTCTCTGGGGCCAACGTCCTGACTTTC. This chain joins TRBV29-1 and TRBJ2-6; no firm D call. CDR3 size: 17 residues. Per germline, CDR1 SQVTM and CDR2 ANQGSEA. Deletions cut 5 bases from V and 0 bases from J, with 17 bases between.

V is TRBV28 and J is TRBJ2-6, with 14 bases that match TRBD2. V lost 5 bases to trimming and J lost 2 bases; unmatched junction nucleotides: 2. The CDR3 spans 17 residues. The germline V gene encodes CDR1 MDHEN and CDR2 SYDVKM. In nucleotides, the CDR3 is TGTGCCAGCAGTGGGACTAGCGGGAGCACTGGGGCCAACGTCCTGACTTTC. It codes for CASSGTSGSTGANVLTF. The variable domain in full, completed from reference TRBV28 and TRBJ2-6, reads DVKVTQSSRYLVKRTGEKVFLECVQDMDHENMFWYRQDPGLGLRLIYFSYDVKMKEKGDIPEGYSVSREKKERFSLILESASTNQTSMYLCASSGTSGSTGANVLTFGAGSRLTVL.

The rearrangement uses TRBV10-3 and TRBJ2-5; TRBD1 aligns across 7 bases. The germline V gene encodes CDR1 ENHRY and CDR2 SYGVKD. CDR3 length equals 14 residues. Germline trimming cut 6 bases from V and 2 bases from J; bases unmatched to any gene: 6. CDR3 amino acids: CAIRNNRGQETQYF. The CDR3 DNA is TGTGCCATCAGGAACAACAGGGGACAAGAGACCCAGTACTTC.

The rearrangement joins TRBV7-7 to TRBJ2-1; TRBD1 agrees at 9 bases. Trimming at V came to 3 bases and at J to 9 bases, leaving 6 bases not matched to a gene. Germline loops: CDR1 SSHAT, CDR2 FNYEAQ (reference sequence). This CDR3 has 14 amino acids. In DNA, the CDR3 is TGTGCCAGCAGCTTTGGGACAGGGAGCATTGAGCAGTTCTTC. It translates to CASSFGTGSIEQFF.

This rearrangement joins TRBV5-1 to TRBJ1-1; no firm D call. The CDR3 extends over 12 amino acids. Germline V lookup: CDR1 SGHRS, CDR2 YFSETQ. Trimming took off 3 bases at V and 5 bases at J, with 8 bases between the two ends. The CDR3 DNA reads TGCGCCAGCAGCTCTGGGGTTACTGAAGCTTTCTTT. This gives the protein CASSSGVTEAFF.